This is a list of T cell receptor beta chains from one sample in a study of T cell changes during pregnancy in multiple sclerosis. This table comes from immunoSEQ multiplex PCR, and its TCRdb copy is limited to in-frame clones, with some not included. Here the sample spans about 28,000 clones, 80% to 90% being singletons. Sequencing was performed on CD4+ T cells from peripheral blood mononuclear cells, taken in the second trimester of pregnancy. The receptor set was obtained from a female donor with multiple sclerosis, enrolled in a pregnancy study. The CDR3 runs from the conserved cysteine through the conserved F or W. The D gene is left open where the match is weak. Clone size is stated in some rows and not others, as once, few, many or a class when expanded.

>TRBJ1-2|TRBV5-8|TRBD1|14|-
TGTGCCAGCAGCTTCTTTAGGGGGCAGGTTGGCTACACCTTC
CASSFFRGQVGYTF
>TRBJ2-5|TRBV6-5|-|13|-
TGTGCCAGCAGTTACTCTACAGGAGAGACCCAGTACTTC
CASSYSTGETQYF
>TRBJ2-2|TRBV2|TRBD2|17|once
TGTGCCAGCGGACTTTGGCGGGGGGTCCCGAACACCGGGGAGCTGTTTTTT
CASGLWRGVPNTGELFF
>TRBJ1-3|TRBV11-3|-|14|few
TGTGCCAGCAGCTTAGGCGACTCTGGAAACACCATATATTTT
CASSLGDSGNTIYF
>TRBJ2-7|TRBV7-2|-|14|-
TGTGCCAGCAGCTTCAGGATTAGCTCCTACGAGCAGTACTTC
CASSFRISSYEQYF
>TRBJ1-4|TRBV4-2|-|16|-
TGTGCCAGCAGCCAAGATAGGGCAGGGCCGAATGAAAAACTGTTTTTT
CASSQDRAGPNEKLFF
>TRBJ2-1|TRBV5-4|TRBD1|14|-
TGTGCCAGCAGCGGGGCAGGGGGTTACAATGAGCAGTTCTTC
CASSGAGGYNEQFF
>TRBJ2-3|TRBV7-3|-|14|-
TGTGCCAGCAGCCATAGCGGAAACACAGATACGCAGTATTTT
CASSHSGNTDTQYF
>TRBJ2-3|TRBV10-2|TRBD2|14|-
TGCGCCAGCAGACGCGGGGGGTTTACAGATACGCAGTATTTT
CASRRGGFTDTQYF
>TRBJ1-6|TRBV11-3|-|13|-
TGTGCCAGCAGCTTAGATTTAAATTCACCCCTCCACTTT
CASSLDLNSPLHF
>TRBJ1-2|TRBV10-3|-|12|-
TGTGCCATCAGTGAGGAGGCGGGCGGCTACACCTTC
CAISEEAGGYTF
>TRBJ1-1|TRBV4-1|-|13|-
TGCGCCAGCAGCCAAGATCGAGCAGGGAAAGCTTTCTTT
CASSQDRAGKAFF
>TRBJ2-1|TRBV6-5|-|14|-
TGTGCCAGCAGTTACTCGGAATGGAGCAATGAGCAGTTCTTC
CASSYSEWSNEQFF
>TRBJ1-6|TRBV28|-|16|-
TGTGCCAGCAGGGGATCGTCAGGGAGGTATAATTCACCCCTCCACTTT
CASRGSSGRYNSPLHF
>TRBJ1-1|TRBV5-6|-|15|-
TGTGCCAGCAGCTTGGGGGGGCCTATTAACACTGAAGCTTTCTTT
CASSLGGPINTEAFF
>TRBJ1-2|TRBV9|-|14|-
TGTGCCAGCAGCCCGGATATTCGGGCGGGGGGCTACACCTTC
CASSPDIRAGGYTF
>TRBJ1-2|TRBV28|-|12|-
TGTGCCAGCAGTTACTCCTTCTATGGCTACACCTTC
CASSYSFYGYTF
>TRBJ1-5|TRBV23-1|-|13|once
TGCGCCAGCAGTCAAAGGGAGTTCCAGCCCCAGCATTTT
CASSQREFQPQHF
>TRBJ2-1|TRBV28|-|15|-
TGTGCCAGCAGTTTAGGAGGGGAGGAGGCCAATGAGCAGTTCTTC
CASSLGGEEANEQFF
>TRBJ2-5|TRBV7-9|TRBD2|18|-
TGTGCCAGCAGCTTGGGTAGCGGGGGGACCAAGTACCAAGAGACCCAGTACTTC
CASSLGSGGTKYQETQYF
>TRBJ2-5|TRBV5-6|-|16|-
TGTGCCAGCAGCTTGTCGGCGAGGTCGTACCAAGAGACCCAGTACTTC
CASSLSARSYQETQYF
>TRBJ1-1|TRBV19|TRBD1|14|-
TGTGCCAGTAGTGTAACAGGGGGCAGGACTGAAGCTTTCTTT
CASSVTGGRTEAFF
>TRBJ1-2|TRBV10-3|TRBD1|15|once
TGTGCCATCACCTCCGGGACAGGGGTCAACTATGGCTACACCTTC
CAITSGTGVNYGYTF
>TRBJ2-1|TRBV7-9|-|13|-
TGTGCCAGCAGCAAAGAGACTAATTCGGGGCAGTTCTTC
CASSKETNSGQFF
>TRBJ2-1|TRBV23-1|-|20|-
TGCGCCAGCAGTCCTCCTAAGCAGGGTCGGTGCACGAGGATACGCAATGAGCAGTTCTTC
CASSPPKQGRCTRIRNEQFF
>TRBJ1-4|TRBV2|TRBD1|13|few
TGTGCCAGCAGTGCACAGGGGGTTGAAAAACTGTTTTTT
CASSAQGVEKLFF
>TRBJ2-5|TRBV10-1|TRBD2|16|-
TGCGCCAGCAGTGAGTCGTTTAGCGGGGGTCAAGAGACCCAGTACTTC
CASSESFSGGQETQYF
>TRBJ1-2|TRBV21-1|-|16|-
TGTGCCAGCAGCAACCGGGACAGGGGTCCTCCCTATGGCTACACCTTC
CASSNRDRGPPYGYTF
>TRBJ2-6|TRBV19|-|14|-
TGTGCCAGTAATCGGGAGCGTGGGGCCAACGTCCTGACTTTC
CASNRERGANVLTF
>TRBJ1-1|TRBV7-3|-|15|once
TGTGCCAGCAGCTTAAATCAGGGCGGCGAGACTGAAGCTTTCTTT
CASSLNQGGETEAFF
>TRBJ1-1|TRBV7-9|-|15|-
TGTGCCAGCAGCTTAGGTGGCAGGCCGAACACTGAAGCTTTCTTT
CASSLGGRPNTEAFF
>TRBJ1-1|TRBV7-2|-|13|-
TGTGCCAGCAGCTTAGCTACAGAAATCGAAGCTTTCTTT
CASSLATEIEAFF
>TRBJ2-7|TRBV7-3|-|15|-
TGTGCCAGCAGCTTAATCGTAGAGCTGGCGGGGGAGCAGTACTTC
CASSLIVELAGEQYF
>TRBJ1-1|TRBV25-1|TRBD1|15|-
TGTGCCAGCAGTTCTTGGACAGGGATGAACACTGAAGCTTTCTTT
CASSSWTGMNTEAFF
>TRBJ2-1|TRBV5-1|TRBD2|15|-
TGCGCCAGCAGCCTAGGCGGGGGCTCCTACAATGAGCAGTTCTTC
CASSLGGGSYNEQFF
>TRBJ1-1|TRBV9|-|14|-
TGTGCCAGCAGCGTACAAGCTGTGAACACTGAAGCTTTCTTT
CASSVQAVNTEAFF
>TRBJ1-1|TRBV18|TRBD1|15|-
TGTGCCAGCTCACCGATCGACAGGGGAATGACTGAAGCTTTCTTT
CASSPIDRGMTEAFF
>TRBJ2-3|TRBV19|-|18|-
TGTGCCAGTAGTAGGGGGATAGGAGGGGGGGCCGGCACAGATACGCAGTATTTT
CASSRGIGGGAGTDTQYF
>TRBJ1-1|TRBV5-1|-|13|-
TGCGCCAGCAGCTCCCAGGGGAACACTGAAGCTTTCTTT
CASSSQGNTEAFF
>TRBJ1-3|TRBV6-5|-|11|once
TGTGCCAGCTCCACTGGAAACACCATATATTTT
CASSTGNTIYF
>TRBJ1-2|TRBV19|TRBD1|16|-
TGTGCCAGTAGTATAGTCTACAGGGGGCGTCTCTATGGCTACACCTTC
CASSIVYRGRLYGYTF
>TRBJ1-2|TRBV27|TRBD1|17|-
TGTGCCAGCAGTTTTCAGTACCCGGGACAGGGGAGCAATGGCTACACCTTC
CASSFQYPGQGSNGYTF
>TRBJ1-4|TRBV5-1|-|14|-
TGCGCCAGCAGGGGGGAGGCTTCTAATGAAAAACTGTTTTTT
CASRGEASNEKLFF
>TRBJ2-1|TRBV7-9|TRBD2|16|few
TGTGCCAGCAGCTTAGCCCTAGCGGGGGCCTACAATGAGCAGTTCTTC
CASSLALAGAYNEQFF
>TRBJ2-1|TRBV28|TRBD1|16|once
TGTGCCAGCAGTACAGTAGACAGGGGGGACAACAATGAGCGGTTCTTC
CASSTVDRGDNNERFF
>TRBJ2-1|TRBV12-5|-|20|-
TGTGCTAGTGGTTTGGTACCAGATGGGCGCGGGGCTCGGGCCTACAATGAGCAGTTCTTC
CASGLVPDGRGARAYNEQFF
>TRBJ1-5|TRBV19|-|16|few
TGTGCCAGTAGTACCATGAGGGGAGGGCCAGATCAGCCCCAGCATTTT
CASSTMRGGPDQPQHF
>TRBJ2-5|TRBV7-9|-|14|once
TGTGCCAGTGAGGGCTTTACCCTGACAGGGACCCAGTACTTC
CASEGFTLTGTQYF
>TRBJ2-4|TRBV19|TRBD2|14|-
TGTGCCAGTAGTGCGGGACTAGGGGCCCTCATTCAGTACTTC
CASSAGLGALIQYF
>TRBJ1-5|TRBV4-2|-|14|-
TGTGCCAGCAGCCAAGATTACGAGGGACAGCCCCAGCATTTT
CASSQDYEGQPQHF
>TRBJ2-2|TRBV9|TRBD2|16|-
TGTGCCAGCAGTCCTCCAGCGGGGGGGGACACCGGGGAGCTGTTTTTT
CASSPPAGGDTGELFF
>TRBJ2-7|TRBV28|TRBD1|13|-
TGTGCCAGCCTTGGACAGGGAACGTACGAGCAGTACTTC
CASLGQGTYEQYF
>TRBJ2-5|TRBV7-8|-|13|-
TGTGCCAGCAGCTTTGACACCCAAGAGACCCAGTACTTC
CASSFDTQETQYF
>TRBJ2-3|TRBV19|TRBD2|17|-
TGTGCCAGTAGTATAGGGGCTAGCGGGGGTATCACAGATACGCAGTATTTT
CASSIGASGGITDTQYF